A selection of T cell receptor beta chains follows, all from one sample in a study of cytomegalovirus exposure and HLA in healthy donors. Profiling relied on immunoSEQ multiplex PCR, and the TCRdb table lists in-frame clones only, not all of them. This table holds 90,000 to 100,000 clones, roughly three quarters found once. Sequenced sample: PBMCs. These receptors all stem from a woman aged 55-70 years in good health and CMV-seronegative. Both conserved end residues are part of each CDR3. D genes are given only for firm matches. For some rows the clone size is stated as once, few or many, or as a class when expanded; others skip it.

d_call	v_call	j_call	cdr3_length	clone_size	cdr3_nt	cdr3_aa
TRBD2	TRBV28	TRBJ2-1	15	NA	TGTGCCAGCAGCCTGACTAGCGGGGCCTACAATGAGCAGTTCTTC	CASSLTSGAYNEQFF
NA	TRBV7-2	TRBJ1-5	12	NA	TGTGCCAGCAGCTTAGGCGGGAGGCCCCAGCATTTT	CASSLGGRPQHF
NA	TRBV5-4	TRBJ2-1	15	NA	TGTGCCAGCAGCTGGCGGATGACGGGTAACAATGAGCAGTTCTTC	CASSWRMTGNNEQFF
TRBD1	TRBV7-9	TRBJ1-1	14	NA	TGTGCCAGTGCCAGGGACAGGGCAATAAACGAAGCTTTCTTT	CASARDRAINEAFF
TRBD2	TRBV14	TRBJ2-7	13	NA	TGTGCCAGCAGCCGAGGACTAGCAGGCGAGCAGTACTTC	CASSRGLAGEQYF
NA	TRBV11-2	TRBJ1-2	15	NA	TGTGCCAGCAGCCATGACATCCACCATGTCTATGGCTACACCTTC	CASSHDIHHVYGYTF
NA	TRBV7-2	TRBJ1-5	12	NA	TGTGCCAGCAGCTCCACTAATCAGCCCCAGCATTTT	CASSSTNQPQHF
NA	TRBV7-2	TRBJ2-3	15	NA	TGTGCCAGCAGCTTAGATCAAGCTGTCACAGATACGCAGTATTTT	CASSLDQAVTDTQYF
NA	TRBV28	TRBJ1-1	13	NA	TGTGCCAGCTCCCGGACTGTGAACACTGAAGCTTTCTTT	CASSRTVNTEAFF
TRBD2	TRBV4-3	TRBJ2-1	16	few	TGCGCCAGCAGCCAAGTAGCGGGGGGAACCTACAATGAGCAGTTCTTC	CASSQVAGGTYNEQFF
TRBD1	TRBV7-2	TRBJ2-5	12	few	TGTGCCAGCAGCGGACAGGGCCGGACCCAGTACTTC	CASSGQGRTQYF
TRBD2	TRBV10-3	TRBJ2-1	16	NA	TGTGCCATCAGGGGGACTAGCGGGGACTCCTACAATGAGCAGTTCTTC	CAIRGTSGDSYNEQFF
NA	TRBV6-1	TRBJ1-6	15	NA	TGTGCCAGCAGCCACGGGGGGGCTGATAATTCACCCCTCCACTTT	CASSHGGADNSPLHF
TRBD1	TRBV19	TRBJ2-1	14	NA	TGTGCCTCCAAGGGACAGGGAGTAATTCGTGAGCAGTTCTTC	CASKGQGVIREQFF
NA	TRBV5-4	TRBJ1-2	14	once	TGTGCCAGCAGCTTGGTGGGGGCCGATCGAGGCTACACCTTC	CASSLVGADRGYTF
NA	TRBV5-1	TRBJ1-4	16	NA	TGCGCCAGCAGCTCTGGTACAGGGCCGGCTAATGAAAAACTGTTTTTT	CASSSGTGPANEKLFF
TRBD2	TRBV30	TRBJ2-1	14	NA	TGTGCCTTGACTAGCGGGACCTCCTACAATGAGCAGTTCTTC	CALTSGTSYNEQFF
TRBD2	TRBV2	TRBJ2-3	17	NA	TGTGCCAGCATGCGAAGAGGACTAGCGGTTTTAACAGATACGCAGTATTTT	CASMRRGLAVLTDTQYF
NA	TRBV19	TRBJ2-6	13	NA	TGTGCCAGTACCAACTCTGGGGCCAACGTCCTGACTTTC	CASTNSGANVLTF
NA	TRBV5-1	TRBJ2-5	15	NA	TGCGCCAGCAGCTTGGTATCCGGGTTGCAAGAGACCCAGTACTTC	CASSLVSGLQETQYF
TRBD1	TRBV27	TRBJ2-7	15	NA	TGTGCCAGCAGTTTTTCCACGACAGGGGATTACGAGCAGTACTTC	CASSFSTTGDYEQYF
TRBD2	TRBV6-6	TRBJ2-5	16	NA	TGTGCCAGCAGGGGGACTAGCGGACCGCGTGAAGAGACCCAGTACTTC	CASRGTSGPREETQYF
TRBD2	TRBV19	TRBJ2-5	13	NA	TGTGCCAGTAGTACTAGCGGGGTAGAGACCCAGTACTTC	CASSTSGVETQYF
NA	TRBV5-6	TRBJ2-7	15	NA	TGTGCCAGCAGCTTGGGGGGCGGTAGCTCCTACGAGCAGTACTTC	CASSLGGGSSYEQYF
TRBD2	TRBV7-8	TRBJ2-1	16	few	TGTGCCAGCAGCCCGAACGGGGGGGCCGTCCACAATGAGCAGTTCTTC	CASSPNGGAVHNEQFF
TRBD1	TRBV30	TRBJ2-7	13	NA	TGTGCCTGGAGCGGGGCAGGGGGTGGCGAGCAGTACTTC	CAWSGAGGGEQYF
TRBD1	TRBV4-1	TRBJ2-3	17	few	TGCGCCAGCAGCCAACGCTCCGGGACAGGGGGGTCGGATACGCAGTATTTT	CASSQRSGTGGSDTQYF